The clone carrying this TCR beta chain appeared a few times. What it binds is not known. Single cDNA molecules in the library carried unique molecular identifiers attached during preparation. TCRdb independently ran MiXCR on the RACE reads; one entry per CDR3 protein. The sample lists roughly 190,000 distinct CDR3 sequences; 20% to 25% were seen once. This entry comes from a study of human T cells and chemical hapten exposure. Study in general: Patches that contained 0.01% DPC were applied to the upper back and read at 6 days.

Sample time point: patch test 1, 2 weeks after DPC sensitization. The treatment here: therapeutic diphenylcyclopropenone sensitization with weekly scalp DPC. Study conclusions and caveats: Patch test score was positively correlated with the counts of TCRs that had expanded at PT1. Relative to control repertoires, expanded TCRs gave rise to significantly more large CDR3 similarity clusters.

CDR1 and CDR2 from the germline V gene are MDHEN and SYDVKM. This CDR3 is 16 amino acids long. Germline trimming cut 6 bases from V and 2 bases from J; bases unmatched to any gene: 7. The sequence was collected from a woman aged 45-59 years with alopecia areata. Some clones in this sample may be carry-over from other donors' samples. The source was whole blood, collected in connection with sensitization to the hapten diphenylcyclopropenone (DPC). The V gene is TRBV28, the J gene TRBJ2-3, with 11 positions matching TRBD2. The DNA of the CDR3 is TGTGCCAGCAGAGGTACGGGACTAGCGGTCACAGATACGCAGTATTTT. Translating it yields CASRGTGLAVTDTQYF.